Shown below are 5 T cell receptor beta chains from a single sample sequenced in a study of cytomegalovirus exposure and HLA in healthy donors. The PCR contained 60 Vbeta and 13 Jbeta primers. The repertoire was sequenced with immunoSEQ multiplex PCR; TCRdb's copy has only in-frame clones and lacks some. The table lists 95,000 to 150,000 clones, around 66% of them singletons. Input material: PBMCs. The receptors shown here come from a middle-aged woman in good health and CMV-seropositive.

The V and J genes are TRBV29-1 and TRBJ2-7, with D tentatively TRBD1 (5 bases). CDR1 SQVTM and CDR2 ANQGSEA come from the germline V gene. CDR3 length: 13 residues. With 0 bases removed from V and 3 bases from J, the gap between germline ends came to 9 bases. CDR3 loop: CSVEEDSIYEQYF. CDR3 sequence (DNA): TGCAGCGTTGAAGAAGACAGTATCTACGAGCAGTACTTC.

This clone was picked up a small number of times. This chain connects TRBV14 to TRBJ2-3, with 8 bases that match TRBD2. Germline V gene sequence: CDR1 SGHDN, CDR2 FVKESK. The CDR3 has 16 residues. Unmatched junction bases numbered 11, after V lost 3 bases and J lost 6 bases. The CDR3 is CASSQGREGSEDTQYF. The CDR3 DNA sequence: TGTGCCAGCAGCCAGGGACGGGAGGGTTCCGAGGATACGCAGTATTTT.

The chain uses TRBV30 and TRBJ1-2, with D perhaps TRBD1 (6 bases). Trimming cost V 0 bases and J 6 bases, with 14 bases left between them. From germline, CDR1 is GTSNPN and CDR2 SVGIG (reference sequence). CDR3 size: 14 residues. The CDR3, as DNA: TGTGCCTGGAGTGTAGGGCAGGGGATTCATGGCTACACCTTC. It translates to CAWSVGQGIHGYTF.

The chain carries TRBV6-4 and TRBJ1-2; maybe TRBD1 (6 bases). CDR3 length: 13 residues. Germline V gives CDR1 MRHNA, CDR2 SNTAGT. Trimming removed 3 bases from V and 3 bases from J, with 8 bases in between. CDR3 nucleotides: TGTGCCAGCAGTGAAGGGGGAGACTATGGCTACACCTTC. Translated: CASSEGGDYGYTF.

This clone turned up a few times. The chain is built from TRBV6-1 and TRBJ2-4; 10 positions match TRBD2. This CDR3 comprises 15 residues. V was pared by 2 bases and J by 6 bases, with 4 bases of the junction left unmatched. Germline V lookup: CDR1 MNHNS, CDR2 SASEGT. The CDR3 protein is CASSEIRLAGNIQYF. In DNA form, the CDR3 reads TGTGCCAGCAGTGAAATTAGACTAGCGGGAAACATTCAGTACTTC.